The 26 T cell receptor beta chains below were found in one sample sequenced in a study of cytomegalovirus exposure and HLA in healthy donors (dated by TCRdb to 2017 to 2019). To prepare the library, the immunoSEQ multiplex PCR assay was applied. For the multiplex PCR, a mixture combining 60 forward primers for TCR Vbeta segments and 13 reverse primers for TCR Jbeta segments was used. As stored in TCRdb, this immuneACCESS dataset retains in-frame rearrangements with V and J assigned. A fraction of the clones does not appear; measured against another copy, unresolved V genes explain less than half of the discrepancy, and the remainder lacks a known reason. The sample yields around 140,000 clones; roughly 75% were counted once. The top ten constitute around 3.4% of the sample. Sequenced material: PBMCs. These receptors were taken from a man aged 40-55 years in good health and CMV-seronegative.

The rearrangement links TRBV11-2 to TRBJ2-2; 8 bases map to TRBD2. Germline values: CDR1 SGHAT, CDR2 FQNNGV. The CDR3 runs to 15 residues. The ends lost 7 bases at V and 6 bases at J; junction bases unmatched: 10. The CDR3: CASKRGGGKAGELFF. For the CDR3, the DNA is TGTGCCAGCAAACGGGGCGGGGGGAAGGCCGGGGAGCTGTTTTTT.

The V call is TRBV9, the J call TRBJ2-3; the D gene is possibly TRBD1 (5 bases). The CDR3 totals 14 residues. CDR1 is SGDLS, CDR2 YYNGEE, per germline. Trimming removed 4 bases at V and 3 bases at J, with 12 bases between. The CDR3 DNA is TGTGCCAGCAGCTTCGTGACAGCTACAGATACGCAGTATTTT. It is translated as CASSFVTATDTQYF. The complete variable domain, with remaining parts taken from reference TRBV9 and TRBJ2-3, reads DSGVTQTPKHLITATGQRVTLRCSPRSGDLSVYWYQQSLDQGLQFLIQYYNGEERAKGNILERFSAQQFPDLHSELNLSSLELGDSALYFCASSFVTATDTQYFGPGTRLTVL.

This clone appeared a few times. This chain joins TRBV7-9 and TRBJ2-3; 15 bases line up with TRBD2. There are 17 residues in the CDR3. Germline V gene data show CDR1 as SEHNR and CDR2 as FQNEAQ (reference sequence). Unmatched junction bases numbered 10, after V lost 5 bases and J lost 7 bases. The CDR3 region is CASSELGLAGGLNTQYF. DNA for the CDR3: TGTGCCAGCAGCGAATTAGGACTAGCGGGGGGGCTTAATACGCAGTATTTT.

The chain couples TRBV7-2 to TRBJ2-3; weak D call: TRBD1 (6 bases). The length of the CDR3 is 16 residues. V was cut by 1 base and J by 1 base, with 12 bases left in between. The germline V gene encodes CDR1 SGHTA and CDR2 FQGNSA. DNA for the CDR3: TGTGCCAGCAGCTTAGGTTTGTCAGGGGGCACAGATACGCAGTATTTT. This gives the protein CASSLGLSGGTDTQYF.

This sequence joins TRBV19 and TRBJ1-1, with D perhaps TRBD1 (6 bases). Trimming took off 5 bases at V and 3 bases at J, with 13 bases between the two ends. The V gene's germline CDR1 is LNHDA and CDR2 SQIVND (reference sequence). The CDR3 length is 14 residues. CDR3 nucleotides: TGTGCCAGTAGTCCCTTTGGGGGCCACACTGAAGCTTTCTTT. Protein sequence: CASSPFGGHTEAFF.

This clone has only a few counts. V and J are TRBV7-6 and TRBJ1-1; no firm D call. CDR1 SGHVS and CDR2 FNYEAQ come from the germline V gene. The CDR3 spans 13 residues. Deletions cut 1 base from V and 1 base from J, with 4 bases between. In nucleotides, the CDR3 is TGTGCCAGCAGCTTAGTCGGGAACACTGAAGCTTTCTTT. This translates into CASSLVGNTEAFF.

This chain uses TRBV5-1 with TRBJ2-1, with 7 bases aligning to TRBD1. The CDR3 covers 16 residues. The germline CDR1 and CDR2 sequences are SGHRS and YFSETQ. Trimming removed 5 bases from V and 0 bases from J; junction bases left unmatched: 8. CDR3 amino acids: CASSKIGTDSYNEQFF. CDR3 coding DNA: TGCGCCAGCAGTAAGATAGGGACAGACTCCTACAATGAGCAGTTCTTC.

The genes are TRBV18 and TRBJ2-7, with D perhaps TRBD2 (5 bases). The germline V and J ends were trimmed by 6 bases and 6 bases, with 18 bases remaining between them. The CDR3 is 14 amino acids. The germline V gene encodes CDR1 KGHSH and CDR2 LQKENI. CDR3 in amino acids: CASSPTWQAGEQYF. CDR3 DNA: TGTGCCAGCTCCCCTACTTGGCAGGCGGGCGAGCAGTACTTC.

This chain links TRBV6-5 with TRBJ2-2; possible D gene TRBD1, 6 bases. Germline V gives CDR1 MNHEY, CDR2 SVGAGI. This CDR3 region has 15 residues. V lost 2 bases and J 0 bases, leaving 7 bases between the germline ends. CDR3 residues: CASSYGQTNTGELFF. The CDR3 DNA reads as TGTGCCAGCAGTTACGGACAGACGAACACCGGGGAGCTGTTTTTT.

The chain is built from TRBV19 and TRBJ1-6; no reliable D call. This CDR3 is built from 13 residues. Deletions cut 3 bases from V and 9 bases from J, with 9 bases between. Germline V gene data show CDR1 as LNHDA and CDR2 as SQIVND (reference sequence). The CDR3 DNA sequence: TGTGCCAGTAGTATGAGGAGTGGTTCACCCCTCCACTTT. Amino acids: CASSMRSGSPLHF.

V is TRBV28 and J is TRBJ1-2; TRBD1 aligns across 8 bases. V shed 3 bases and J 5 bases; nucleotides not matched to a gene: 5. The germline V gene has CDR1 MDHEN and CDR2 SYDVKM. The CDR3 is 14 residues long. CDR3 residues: CASSFRQGLYGYTF. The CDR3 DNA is TGTGCCAGCAGTTTTAGACAGGGGTTGTATGGCTACACCTTC.

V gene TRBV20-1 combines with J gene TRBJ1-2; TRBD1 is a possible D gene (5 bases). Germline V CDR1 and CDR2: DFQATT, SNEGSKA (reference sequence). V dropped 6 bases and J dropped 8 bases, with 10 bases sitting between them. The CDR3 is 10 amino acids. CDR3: CSALDRGYTF. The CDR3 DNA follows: TGCAGTGCCTTAGACAGAGGCTACACCTTC.

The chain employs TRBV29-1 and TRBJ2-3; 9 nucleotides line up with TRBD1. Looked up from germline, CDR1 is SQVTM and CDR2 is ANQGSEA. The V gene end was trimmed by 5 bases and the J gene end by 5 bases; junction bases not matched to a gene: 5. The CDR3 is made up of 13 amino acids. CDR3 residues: CSVMGQGRDTQYF. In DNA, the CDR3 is TGCAGCGTTATGGGACAGGGCCGAGATACGCAGTATTTT.

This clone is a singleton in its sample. The CDR3 DNA sequence: TGTGCCAGCAAGGACAGCGGATCGTACTACGAGCAGTACTTC. Residues: CASKDSGSYYEQYF. The chain recombines TRBV6-5 with TRBJ2-7; D possibly corresponds to TRBD1 (6 bases). The CDR3 has 14 amino acids. Germline-derived CDR1 and CDR2 are MNHEY and SVGAGI. Trimming took off 7 bases at V and 3 bases at J, with 16 bases between the two ends.

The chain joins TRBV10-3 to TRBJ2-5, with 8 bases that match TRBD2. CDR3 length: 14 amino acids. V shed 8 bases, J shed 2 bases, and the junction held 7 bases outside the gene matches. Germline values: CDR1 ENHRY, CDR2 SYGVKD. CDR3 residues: CAIGAGGRQETQYF. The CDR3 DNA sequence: TGTGCCATCGGGGCGGGGGGCCGGCAAGAGACCCAGTACTTC.

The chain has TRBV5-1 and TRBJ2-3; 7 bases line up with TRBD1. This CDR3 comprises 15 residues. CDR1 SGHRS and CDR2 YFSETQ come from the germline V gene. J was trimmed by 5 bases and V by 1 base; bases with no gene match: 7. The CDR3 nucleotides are TGCGCCAGCAGCTTGTTGTCCCCAGGGGGAGATACGCAGTATTTT. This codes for CASSLLSPGGDTQYF.

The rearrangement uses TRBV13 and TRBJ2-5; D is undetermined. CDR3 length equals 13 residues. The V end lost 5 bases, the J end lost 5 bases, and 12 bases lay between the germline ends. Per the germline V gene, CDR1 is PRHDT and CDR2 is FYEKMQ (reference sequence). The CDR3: CASSPGSFETQYF. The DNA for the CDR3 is TGTGCCAGCAGCCCAGGAAGTTTTGAGACCCAGTACTTC.

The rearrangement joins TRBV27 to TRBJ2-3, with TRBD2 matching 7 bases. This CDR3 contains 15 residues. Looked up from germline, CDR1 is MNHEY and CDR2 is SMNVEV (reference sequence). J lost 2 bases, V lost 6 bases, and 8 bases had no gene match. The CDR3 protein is CASSLYGGSTDTQYF. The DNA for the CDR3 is TGTGCCAGCAGCCTTTACGGGGGGTCCACAGATACGCAGTATTTT.

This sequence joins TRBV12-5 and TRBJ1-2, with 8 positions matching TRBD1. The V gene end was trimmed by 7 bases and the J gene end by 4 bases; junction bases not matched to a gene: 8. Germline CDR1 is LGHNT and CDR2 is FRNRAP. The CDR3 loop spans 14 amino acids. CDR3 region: CASAWTGTLYGYTF. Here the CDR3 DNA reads TGTGCTAGTGCCTGGACAGGGACCCTCTATGGCTACACCTTC.

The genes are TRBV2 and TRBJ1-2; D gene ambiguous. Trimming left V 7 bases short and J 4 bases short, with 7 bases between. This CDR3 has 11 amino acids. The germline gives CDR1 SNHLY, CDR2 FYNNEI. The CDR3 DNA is TGTGCCAGCATCGAGGGCTATGGCTACACCTTC. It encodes CASIEGYGYTF.

In nucleotides, the CDR3 is TGTGCCAGCAGCCAGGCCGCCAGGGGTTGGGACCAAGAGACCCAGTACTTC. Translated: CASSQAARGWDQETQYF. The V and J genes are TRBV4-2 and TRBJ2-5; maybe TRBD1 (6 bases). Germline V CDR1 and CDR2: LGHNA, YNFKEQ. The V end was cut by 3 bases, the J end by 0 bases, with 17 bases between. CDR3 length equals 17 residues.

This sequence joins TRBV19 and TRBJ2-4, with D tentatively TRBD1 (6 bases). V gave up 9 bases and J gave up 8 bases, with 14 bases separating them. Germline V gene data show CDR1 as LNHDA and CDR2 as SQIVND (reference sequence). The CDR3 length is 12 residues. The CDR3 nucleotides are TGTGCCAGCAGGGGACAAGGGTACATTCAGTACTTC. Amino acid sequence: CASRGQGYIQYF.

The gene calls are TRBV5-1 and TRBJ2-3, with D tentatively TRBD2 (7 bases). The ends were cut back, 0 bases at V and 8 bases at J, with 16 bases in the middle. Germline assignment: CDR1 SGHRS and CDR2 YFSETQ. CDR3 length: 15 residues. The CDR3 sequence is CASSLATGGGGTQYF. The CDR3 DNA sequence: TGCGCCAGCAGCTTGGCTACGGGGGGCGGGGGTACGCAGTATTTT.

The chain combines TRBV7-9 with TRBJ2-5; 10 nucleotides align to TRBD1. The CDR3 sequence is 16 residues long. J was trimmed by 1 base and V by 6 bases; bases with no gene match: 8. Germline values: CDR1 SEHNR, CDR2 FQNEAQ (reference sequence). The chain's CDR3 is CASREAGQGSQETQYF. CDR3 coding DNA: TGTGCCAGCAGGGAAGCGGGACAGGGGAGCCAAGAGACCCAGTACTTC. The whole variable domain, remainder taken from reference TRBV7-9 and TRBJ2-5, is DTGVSQNPRHKITKRGQNVTFRCDPISEHNRLYWYRQTLGQGPEFLTYFQNEAQLEKSRLLSDRFSAERPKGSFSTLEIQRTEQGDSAMYLCASREAGQGSQETQYFGPGTRLLVL.

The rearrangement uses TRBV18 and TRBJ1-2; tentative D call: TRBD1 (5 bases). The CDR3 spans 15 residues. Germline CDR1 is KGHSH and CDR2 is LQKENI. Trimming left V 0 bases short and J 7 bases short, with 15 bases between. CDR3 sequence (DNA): TGTGCCAGCTCACCACCGGTGGCAGGGAGGTTTGGCTACACCTTC. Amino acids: CASSPPVAGRFGYTF.

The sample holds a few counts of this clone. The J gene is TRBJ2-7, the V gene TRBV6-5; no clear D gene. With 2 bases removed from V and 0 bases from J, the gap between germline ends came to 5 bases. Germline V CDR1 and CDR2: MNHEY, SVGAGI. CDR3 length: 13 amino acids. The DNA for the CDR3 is TGTGCCAGCAGTTACGGGCCCTCCTACGAGCAGTACTTC. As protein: CASSYGPSYEQYF.